This T cell receptor (beta chain) was sequenced in a study of PD-1 blockade in classical Hodgkin lymphoma. The study, taken as a whole, reports: Significant TCR diversity gains by C4D1 occurred in CD4+ but not CD8+ cells.

Every one of the patients relapsed after autologous stem cell transplantation (brentuximab vedotin exposure was variable). Using immunoSEQ multiplex PCR, the repertoire was profiled, and TCRdb retains in-frame clones only, with some absent. The repertoire holds about 22,000 clones, with around three quarters as singletons. The ends were cut back, 4 bases at V and 7 bases at J, with 17 bases in the middle. Germline values: CDR1 MDHEN, CDR2 SYDVKM. This CDR3 comprises 15 residues. With respect to this clone: Antigen unknown.

The sequence was obtained from a human donor with classical Hodgkin lymphoma. This sequence joins TRBV28 and TRBJ1-5; TRBD1 might be the D (5 bases). Material: peripheral blood mononuclear cells (PBMCs), obtained before the second cycle of nivolumab. CDR3 sequence (DNA): TGTGCCAGCAGTTGGGGGGGTTTGGGATCCCAGCCCCAGCATTTT. This sequence encodes CASSWGGLGSQPQHF.